This T cell receptor beta chain was recovered during a study of blood T cell repertoires in COVID-19. The wider study: T cells, B-cell-depleted T cells, or PBMCs supplied cDNA or gDNA.

TCRdb's copy holds only in-frame clones and misses some; the assay was immunoSEQ multiplex PCR. The sample records roughly 250,000 clones, about 88% being singletons. This clone was observed a handful of times. V shed 2 bases and J 8 bases; nucleotides not matched to a gene: 4. Germline-derived CDR1 and CDR2 are SGHTA and FQGTGA. This CDR3 spans 15 amino acids. The sequence was collected from a woman in her thirties or forties who had recovered from COVID-19. The chain employs TRBV7-3 and TRBJ2-1; TRBD1 agrees at 12 bases. Sequencing input: peripheral blood. CDR3 loop: CASSLPGQGAHEQFF. Written as DNA, the CDR3 is TGTGCCAGCAGCTTACCGGGACAGGGGGCTCATGAGCAGTTCTTC.